This TCR beta chain was obtained from a study of CD8 T cells in Susac syndrome. CDR3 length: 9 residues. Trimming stripped 4 bases from V and 5 bases from J, with 2 bases between. The V gene's germline CDR1 is SQVTM and CDR2 ANQGSEA. About 0.5 to 1 ug RNA was reverse transcribed with random hexamers. TCRdb re-derived calls from the immunoSEQ multiplex PCR reads in MiXCR, one entry per CDR3 protein. In the table there are fewer than 200,000 distinct CDR3 sequences, roughly 95% of which are singletons. TCR beta sequencing was performed on blood CD8+ and CD4+ T cells. Material: CD8+ T cells from PBMCs. The receptor comes from a human donor with multiple sclerosis. J is TRBJ2-5 and V is TRBV29-1, with D hard to call. This CDR3 is CSVGETQYF. CDR3 sequence (DNA): TGCAGCGTTGGGGAGACCCAGTACTTC.